The rows below give T cell receptor beta chains drawn from one sample of a study of cytomegalovirus exposure and HLA in healthy donors. Sequencing used immunoSEQ multiplex PCR; TCRdb keeps in-frame clones, though not all of them. There are roughly 100,000 clones in the sample; around 79% occur only once, and approximately 3.8% lies in the top ten. The sequenced sample was PBMCs. These receptors were taken from a man aged 50 to 59 in good health and CMV-seropositive. The CDR3 runs from the conserved cysteine through the conserved F or W. Each record gives: CDR3 DNA, CDR3 protein, D gene, clone size, V gene, J gene. D genes are given only for firm matches. Clone size is shown for a subset of rows, as once, few, many or a class of expanded clone.

TGCGCCAGCACCAAAGGACAGGGGTCGAGCTCCTACGAGCAGTACTTC,CASTKGQGSSSYEQYF,TRBD1,once,TRBV5-1,TRBJ2-7
TGTGCCAGCAGCCCAGGGACAGGCTTCGACAATGAGCAGTTCTTC,CASSPGTGFDNEQFF,TRBD1,few,TRBV11-2,TRBJ2-1
TGTGCCAGCAGCGTAGGGTTGCAGGGGTCTGAAGCTTTCTTT,CASSVGLQGSEAFF,-,-,TRBV9,TRBJ1-1
TGTGCCAGCAGCTTAGGAGGACTAGCGGGAGAGTACAATGAGCAGTTCTTC,CASSLGGLAGEYNEQFF,TRBD2,-,TRBV7-9,TRBJ2-1
TGTGCCAGCAGCTCCAAACAGGGGAATGAGCAGTTCTTC,CASSSKQGNEQFF,TRBD1,few,TRBV5-4,TRBJ2-1
TGCAGCGTCGTGGGACAGTCCTATGGCTACACCTTC,CSVVGQSYGYTF,TRBD1,-,TRBV29-1,TRBJ1-2
TGTGCCTCCCACAGGGAAGCGGATTCACCCCTCCACTTT,CASHREADSPLHF,-,-,TRBV30,TRBJ1-6
TGTGCCAGCAGGACCGGGAGGGTAGATACGCAGTATTTT,CASRTGRVDTQYF,TRBD2,-,TRBV6-1,TRBJ2-3
TGTGCCAGCAGCTACGCCGGGACTAGCGGCACAGATACGCAGTATTTT,CASSYAGTSGTDTQYF,TRBD2,few,TRBV7-2,TRBJ2-3
TGTGCCAGCATCTCCTACAGGGGGCAGGATGGCTACACCTTC,CASISYRGQDGYTF,TRBD1,-,TRBV6-6,TRBJ1-2
TGTGCCAGCACTTCAAAGGTAGGACAGGGGGCCTACGAGCAGTACTTC,CASTSKVGQGAYEQYF,TRBD1,-,TRBV25-1,TRBJ2-7